The source of this T cell receptor (beta chain) is a study of T cell responses to AZD1222 COVID-19 vaccine. Generated by immunoSEQ multiplex PCR, the TCRdb table keeps only in-frame clones and is missing some. The sample gives about 110,000 clones, around 90% of which show up once; 7.5% is in the top ten. General study results and limits: Among AZD1222 vaccinees, only six or seven were seropositive at baseline. Two AZD1222 administrations were followed by greater Spike-specific TCR breadth and depth. At 160-218 and 743-854, vaccine-associated CD4 TCRs were dominant, and they spanned spike.

Points on this clone: What it binds is not known.

Specimen: peripheral blood, collected on day 0 of AZD1222 vaccination. This clonotype was obtained from an adult in good health.

This chain's CDR3 is CASSPEAGGSYEQYF. CDR3 DNA sequence: TGTGCCAGCAGCCCCGAAGCGGGGGGAAGTTACGAGCAGTACTTC. The rearrangement links TRBV4-2 to TRBJ2-7; 9 nucleotides agree with TRBD2. The V gene's germline CDR1 is LGHNA and CDR2 YNFKEQ. V dropped 4 bases and J dropped 4; count of bases not matched to a gene: 8. The CDR3 length is 15 residues.